Sequencing of this T cell receptor (beta chain) was carried out in a study of Graves' ophthalmopathy and Graves' hyperthyroidism listed by TCRdb under 2018. In terms of the full investigation: Peripheral blood was collected at initial diagnosis, prior to any treatment. Once sampling was done, hyperthyroidism patients were given methimazole at a starting dose of 30 mg daily, while ophthalmopathy patients were given high-dose intravenous methylprednisolone. The 100 or so discovery patients were randomly split 7:3 into training and test sets. TCR beta repertoire signatures were used to distinguish Graves' ophthalmopathy from Graves' hyperthyroidism and to predict progression to ophthalmopathy. In total, 120 to 150 blood samples were TCR-sequenced: around 42 ophthalmopathy, some 75 hyperthyroidism and 17 hyperthyroidism-to-ophthalmopathy patients. To explore V-J signatures that separate ophthalmopathy from hyperthyroidism, a discovery set of around 97 patients was enrolled, consisting of 43 with ophthalmopathy and under 65 with stable hyperthyroidism. In about 6 hyperthyroidism patients, the T-cell repertoire of thyroid tissue was compared with the T-cell repertoire of blood. An independent validation cohort was composed of 18 hyperthyroidism patients and 17 patients who later progressed from hyperthyroidism to ophthalmopathy.

Overall results and qualifications from the work: Ophthalmopathy was separated from stable hyperthyroidism by the 13-signature model with just under 90% sensitivity and roughly 83% specificity in cross-validation and with 80%/75% in the test set. Most expanded thyroid clonotypes with frequency above 0.001 were also detected in blood, suggesting blood repertoires may reflect the thyroid immune response. In validation, the model predicted ophthalmopathy progression with roughly 68% sensitivity and around 72% specificity; roughly 11 predicted patients were CT-confirmed with GO in a median of approximately six months. No statistical method was used to set the sample size in advance, and the investigators knew which group each participant was assigned to.

V is shortened by 6 bases, J by 2 bases, and the region joining them spans 16 bases. In the germline V gene (reference sequence), CDR1 corresponds to LNHDA and CDR2 to SQIVND. The CDR3, cysteine through phenylalanine, is 15 amino acids long. Left in the record is the CDR3 DNA by itself, 45 bases read in frame from the first base. Stable hyperthyroidism was defined as no progression to ophthalmopathy within 18 months of follow-up. Patients with hyperthyroidism were aged 18 to 65 years, had been newly diagnosed, and had a disease duration of less than 2 months. Patients with other autoimmune diseases, uncontrolled infections, pregnancy or lactation were excluded. Clinical symptoms, serum thyroxine, TRAb, thyroid ultrasound and orbital computed tomography formed the basis of the diagnosis. Using Ficoll-Paque density gradient centrifugation, PBMCs were isolated from about 9.4 ml of fresh peripheral blood. Total RNA was extracted with Trizol reagent and quality-checked on an Agilent 2100 Bioanalyzer.

Ten or more counts support this clonotype. Its recognized antigen is unknown. No much larger clone exists at a distance of one base, and base qualities are not known. For repertoire sequencing, the TCR beta CDR3 regions were amplified from RNA transcripts. A first-round RT-PCR used HTBI primers with the Qiagen OneStep RT-PCR kit, followed by a second-round multiplex PCR, size selection and purification. Libraries were sequenced on an Illumina HiSeq2000 using paired-end 100 bp reads. The original methods were these. SOAPnuke was used for read processing, and reads with adapters, uncalled bases, a mean Phred below 15, or no exact constant-primer or identifier match were discarded. High-quality paired reads were merged with COPE v1.2.5. Clonotypes were defined as unique nucleotide sequences and were aligned to IMGT TRB V, D and J references using MiTCR v1.1. Analysis was restricted to V-J combinations with a frequency above 0.0001, which covered about 99% of repertoires. A TCR clonal expansion and chaos score per V-J combination was defined as the ratio of F50 clonal expansion to chaos observed in the TCRdist matrix. Welch's t-statistics and random forest were used to reduce the features to about a dozen V-J combinations, which were then used as input to a naive Bayes classifier. The similarity between thyroid and blood repertoires was quantified using the Morisita-Horn index. Starting from the raw public reads, TCRdb applied fastp trimming at Q25, assembled clones with MiXCR and retained in-frame beta chains. Identical CDR3 proteins give one entry, which carries the most common genes and DNA. TCRdb assigned the V and J calls; the authors' analysis was not used. The sample data list roughly 610,000 distinct CDR3 sequences, and about a fifth of these were observed just once. Roughly 6.9% of the sample rests with the top ten.

Sequencing was carried out using peripheral blood. The receptor comes from a woman aged 18 to 35 with stable Graves' hyperthyroidism. Some clones in this sample may be carry-over from other donors' samples. Donor details come from another sample of the same person, matched by shared clones. The rearranged chain carries TRBV19 and TRBJ1-1; TRBD1 could be the D gene, as 6 bases match. The nucleotide sequence is given as TGTGCCAGTAGCCCAACAGGGTTGGGTAACACTGAAGCTTTCTTT. This yields the protein CASSPTGLGNTEAFF.